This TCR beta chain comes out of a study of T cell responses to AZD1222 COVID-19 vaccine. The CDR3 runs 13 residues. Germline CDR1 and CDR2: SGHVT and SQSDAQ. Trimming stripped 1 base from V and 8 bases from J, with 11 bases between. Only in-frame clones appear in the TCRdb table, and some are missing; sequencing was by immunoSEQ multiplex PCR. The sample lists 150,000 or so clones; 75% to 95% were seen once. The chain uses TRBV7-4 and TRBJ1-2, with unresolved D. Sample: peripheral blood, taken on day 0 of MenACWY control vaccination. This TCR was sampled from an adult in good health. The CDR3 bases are TGTGCCAGCAGCTTAGTCTATGGCCAAGGCTACACCTTC. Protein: CASSLVYGQGYTF.